Presented here are 2 T cell receptor beta chains from one specimen sequenced in a study of T-cell memory formation after mild COVID-19. TCRdb independently ran MiXCR on the 5' RACE reads; one entry per CDR3 protein. The table includes about 140,000 distinct CDR3 sequences, roughly 21% detected once. Sequencing was carried out using PBMCs or a T cell subset sorted from them (not recorded which). All receptors derive from an adult woman who had mild COVID-19 (a few samples of this study predate the infection). Cell type and time point are not known.

This clonotype was seen more than once but under ten times. This chain connects TRBV20-1 to TRBJ2-3; 8 bases map to TRBD2. Germline CDR1 and CDR2: DFQATT and SNEGSKA (reference sequence). There are 16 residues in the CDR3. V shed 3 bases, J shed 2 bases, and the junction held 10 bases outside the gene matches. The DNA for the CDR3 is TGCAGTGCTAGGTTGGCGGGGGGTGCCTTCACAGATACGCAGTATTTT. The encoded protein is CSARLAGGAFTDTQYF.

This clonotype occurred a few times. The limits of the CDR3 on the DNA are not certain, so only TCRdb's listed CDR3 is given. The chain has TRBV11-2 and TRBJ2-5; TRBD1, as called in the table, went unchecked against the DNA. With termini counted, the CDR3 has 15 amino acids. Germline CDR1 and CDR2: SGHAT and FQNNGV. CDR3 amino acids: CASSFGPGIVETQYF.